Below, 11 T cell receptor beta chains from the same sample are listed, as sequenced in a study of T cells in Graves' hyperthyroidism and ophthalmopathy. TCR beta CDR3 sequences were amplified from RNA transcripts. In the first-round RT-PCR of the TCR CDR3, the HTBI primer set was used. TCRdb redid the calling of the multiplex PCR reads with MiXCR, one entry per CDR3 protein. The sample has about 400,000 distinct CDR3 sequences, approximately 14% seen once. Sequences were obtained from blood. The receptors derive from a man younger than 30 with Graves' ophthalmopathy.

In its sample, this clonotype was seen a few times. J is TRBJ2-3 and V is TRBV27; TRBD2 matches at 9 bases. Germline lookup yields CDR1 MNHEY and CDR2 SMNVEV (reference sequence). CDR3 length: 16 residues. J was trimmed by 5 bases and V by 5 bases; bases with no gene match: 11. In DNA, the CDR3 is TGTGCCAGCAGTCCATGGGGGACTAGCTCCCTAGATACGCAGTATTTT. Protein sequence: CASSPWGTSSLDTQYF.

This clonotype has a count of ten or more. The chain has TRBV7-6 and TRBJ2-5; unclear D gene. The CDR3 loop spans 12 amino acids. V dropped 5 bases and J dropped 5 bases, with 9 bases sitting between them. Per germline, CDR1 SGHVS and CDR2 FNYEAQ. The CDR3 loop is CASSPPAETQYF. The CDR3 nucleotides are TGTGCCAGCAGCCCCCCGGCGGAGACCCAGTACTTC. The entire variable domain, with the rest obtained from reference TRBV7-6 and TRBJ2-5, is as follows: GAGVSQSPRYKVTKRGQDVALRCDPISGHVSLYWYRQALGQGPEFLTYFNYEAQQDKSGLPNDRFSAERPEGSISTLTIQRTEQRDSAMYRCASSPPAETQYFGPGTRLLVL.

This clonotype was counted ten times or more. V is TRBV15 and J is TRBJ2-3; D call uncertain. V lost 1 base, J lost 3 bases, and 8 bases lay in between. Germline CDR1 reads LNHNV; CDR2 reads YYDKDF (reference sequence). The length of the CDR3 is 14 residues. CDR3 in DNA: TGTGCCACCAGCAGAGGTACAGAGACAGATACGCAGTATTTT. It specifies CATSRGTETDTQYF.

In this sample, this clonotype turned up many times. Here the CDR3 DNA reads TGTGCCAGCAGTTGGACAGGGTGGAACACTGAAGCTTTCTTT. It translates to CASSWTGWNTEAFF. The rearrangement uses TRBV6-1 and TRBJ1-1; TRBD1 aligns across 8 bases. Trimming took 5 bases from V and 1 from J; bases not matched to a gene: 3. There are 14 residues in the CDR3. Germline-derived CDR1 and CDR2 are MNHNS and SASEGT.

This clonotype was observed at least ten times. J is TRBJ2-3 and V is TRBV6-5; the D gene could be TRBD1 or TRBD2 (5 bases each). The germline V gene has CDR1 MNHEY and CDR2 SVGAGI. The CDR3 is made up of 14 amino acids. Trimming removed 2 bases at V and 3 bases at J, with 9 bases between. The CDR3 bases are TGTGCCAGCAGTTACCGGGACCAAACAGATACGCAGTATTTT. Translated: CASSYRDQTDTQYF.

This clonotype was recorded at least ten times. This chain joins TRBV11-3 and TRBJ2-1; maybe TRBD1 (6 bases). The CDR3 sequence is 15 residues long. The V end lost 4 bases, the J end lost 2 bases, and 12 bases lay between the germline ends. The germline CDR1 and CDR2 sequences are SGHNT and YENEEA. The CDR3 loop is CASSSQGRPYNEQFF. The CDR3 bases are TGTGCCAGCAGCTCACAGGGTCGACCCTACAATGAGCAGTTCTTC.

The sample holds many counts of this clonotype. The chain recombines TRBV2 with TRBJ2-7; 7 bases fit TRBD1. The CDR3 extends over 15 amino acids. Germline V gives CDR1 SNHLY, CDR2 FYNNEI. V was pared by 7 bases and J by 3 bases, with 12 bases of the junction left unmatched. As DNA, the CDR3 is TGTGCCAGCACCATCCCGGACAGGTCAATCTACGAGCAGTACTTC. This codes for CASTIPDRSIYEQYF.

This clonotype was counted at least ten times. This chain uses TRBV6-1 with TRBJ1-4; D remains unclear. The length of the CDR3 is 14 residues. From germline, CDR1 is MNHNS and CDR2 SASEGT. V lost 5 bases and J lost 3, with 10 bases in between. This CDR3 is CASSNLSPNEKLFF. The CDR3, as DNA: TGTGCCAGCAGTAATCTGTCGCCTAATGAAAAACTGTTTTTT.

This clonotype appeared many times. CDR3 in DNA: TGTGCCTGGAGTCGACTGACCTACGAGCAGTACTTC. Protein product: CAWSRLTYEQYF. This chain links TRBV30 with TRBJ2-7; no reliable D call. V was shortened by 2 bases and J by 2 bases, with 7 bases between the two germline ends. Germline CDR1 reads GTSNPN; CDR2 reads SVGIG (reference sequence). The CDR3 is 12 residues long.

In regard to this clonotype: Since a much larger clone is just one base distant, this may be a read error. CDR3 in amino acids: CASIRSGEETQYF. The CDR3, as DNA: TGCGCCAGCATCCGTTCCGGCGAGGAGACCCAGTACTTC. The chain has TRBV10-1 and TRBJ2-5, with D unclear. The CDR3 covers 13 residues. Germline V lookup: CDR1 WNHNN, CDR2 SYGVQD (reference sequence). Trimming took off 7 bases at V and 5 bases at J, with 14 bases between the two ends.

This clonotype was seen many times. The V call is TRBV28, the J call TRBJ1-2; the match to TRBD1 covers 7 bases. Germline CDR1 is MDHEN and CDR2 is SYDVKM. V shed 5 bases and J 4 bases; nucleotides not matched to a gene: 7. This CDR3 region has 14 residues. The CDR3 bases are TGTGCCAGCAGTACCCCGGGACAGATCTATGGCTACACCTTC. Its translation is CASSTPGQIYGYTF.